This TCR beta chain derives from a study of T cell repertoires in cytomegalovirus infection. With 7 bases clipped from V and 6 bases from J, the junction kept 11 bases outside the gene matches. Germline assignment: CDR1 SGHRS and CDR2 YFSETQ. CDR3 length: 15 amino acids. TCRdb independently ran MiXCR on the reads; one entry per CDR3 protein. The repertoire holds under 300,000 distinct CDR3 sequences, 12% seen once, with 1.5% to 2% in the top ten. This chain connects TRBV5-1 to TRBJ2-1; 9 bases line up with TRBD1. What was sequenced was PBMCs. The receptor was derived from a human donor in good health (CMV status not recorded). Some clones in this sample may be carry-over from other donors' samples. CDR3 in amino acids: CASGRRTGDANEQFF. The DNA of the CDR3 is TGCGCCAGCGGTCGAAGGACAGGGGATGCCAATGAGCAGTTCTTC.